This T cell receptor beta chain was profiled in a study of blood T cell repertoires in COVID-19. Study-level information: In each case, the material was cDNA or gDNA derived from T cells, B-cell-depleted T cells, or PBMCs.

Authors' data handling: How many nucleated cells were present was estimated from reference gene primer amplification. Clones were read by immunoSEQ multiplex PCR, and TCRdb kept only the in-frame ones, dropping some. Clone size and V and J calls were adopted from that table, with D and trimming inferred from the DNA. Here the sample spans about 43,000 clones, approximately 86% being singletons. CDR1 and CDR2 from the germline V gene are LGHNT and FRNRAP. The CDR3 covers 12 residues. Trimming took off 4 bases at V and 11 bases at J, with 14 bases between the two ends. The clonotype originates from a woman aged 80 or over with active COVID-19. Sequencing was carried out using peripheral blood. V is TRBV12-5 and J is TRBJ2-5; a possible D gene is TRBD2 (5 bases). CDR3 sequence reads: CASGSSSGTQYF. The CDR3 bases are TGTGCTAGTGGTTCTAGCAGCGGTACTCAGTACTTC.